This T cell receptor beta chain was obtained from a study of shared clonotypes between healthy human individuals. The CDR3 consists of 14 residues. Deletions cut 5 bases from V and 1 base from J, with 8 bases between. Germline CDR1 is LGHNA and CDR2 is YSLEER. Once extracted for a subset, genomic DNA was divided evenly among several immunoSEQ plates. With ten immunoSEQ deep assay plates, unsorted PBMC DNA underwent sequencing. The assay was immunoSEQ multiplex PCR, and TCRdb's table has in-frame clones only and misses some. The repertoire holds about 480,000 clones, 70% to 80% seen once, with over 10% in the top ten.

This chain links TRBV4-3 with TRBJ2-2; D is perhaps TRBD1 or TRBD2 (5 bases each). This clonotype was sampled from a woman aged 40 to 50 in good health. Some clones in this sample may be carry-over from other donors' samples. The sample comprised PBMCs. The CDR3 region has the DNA TGCGCCAGCAGCGGGACGGTGAACACCGGGGAGCTGTTTTTT. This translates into CASSGTVNTGELFF.